The 3 T cell receptor beta chains below were found in one sample sequenced in a study of T-cell reconstitution after alpha-beta-depleted transplantation in children. Unique molecular identifiers were used to barcode this TCRbeta library. One entry per CDR3 protein results from TCRdb running MiXCR on the PCR reads. The profile covers about 470,000 distinct CDR3 sequences, with over 40% appearing a single time and under 30% taken by the ten largest. The starting material was PBMCs, obtained before TCRalphabeta/CD19-depleted stem cell transplant. All receptors come from a girl aged 2-15 years with aplastic anemia, due to receive a stem cell transplant.

This rearrangement joins TRBV6-1 to TRBJ2-7, with D uncertain. This CDR3 is 13 amino acids long. V lost 6 bases, J lost 2 bases, and 11 bases lay in between. Germline V gene sequence: CDR1 MNHNS, CDR2 SASEGT. This CDR3 is CASSPQDPYEQYF. In DNA, the CDR3 is TGTGCCAGCAGCCCCCAAGACCCCTACGAGCAGTACTTC.

This chain joins TRBV7-8 and TRBJ2-1, with 11 nucleotides matching TRBD2. V lost 5 bases and J lost 4; bases outside the gene matches: 13. CDR3 size: 18 residues. Germline lookup yields CDR1 SGHVS and CDR2 FQNEAQ. The CDR3 sequence: CASSHATSGIYIYNEQFF. The CDR3, as DNA: TGTGCCAGCAGCCACGCGACTAGCGGGATATATATATACAATGAGCAGTTCTTC.

This rearrangement joins TRBV10-3 to TRBJ1-2, with 8 bases fitting TRBD1. CDR3 length equals 17 residues. The ends lost 4 bases at V and 8 bases at J; junction bases unmatched: 18. Germline CDR1 ENHRY, CDR2 SYGVKD. CDR3 sequence: CAISAWEGTGALGGYTF. CDR3 nucleotide sequence: TGTGCCATCAGTGCTTGGGAAGGGACAGGAGCTTTGGGAGGCTACACCTTC.